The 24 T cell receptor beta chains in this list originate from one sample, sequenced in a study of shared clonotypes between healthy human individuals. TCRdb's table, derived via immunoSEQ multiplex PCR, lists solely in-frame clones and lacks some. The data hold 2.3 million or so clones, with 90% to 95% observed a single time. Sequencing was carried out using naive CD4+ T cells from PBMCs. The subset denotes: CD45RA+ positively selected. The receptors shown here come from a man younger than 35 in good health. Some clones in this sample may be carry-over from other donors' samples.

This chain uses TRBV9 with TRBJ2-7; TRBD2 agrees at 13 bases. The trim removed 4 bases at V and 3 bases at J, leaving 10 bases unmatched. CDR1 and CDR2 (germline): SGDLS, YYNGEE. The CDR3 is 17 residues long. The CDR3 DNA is TGTGCCAGCAGCATGGGACTAGCGGGAAGAGGGGGCTACGAGCAGTACTTC. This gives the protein CASSMGLAGRGGYEQYF.

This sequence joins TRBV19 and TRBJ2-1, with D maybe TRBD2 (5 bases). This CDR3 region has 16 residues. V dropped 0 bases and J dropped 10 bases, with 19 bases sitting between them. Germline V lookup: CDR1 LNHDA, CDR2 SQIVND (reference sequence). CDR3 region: CASSIDRAATAGEQFF. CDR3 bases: TGTGCCAGTAGTATAGATCGAGCGGCAACCGCCGGGGAGCAGTTCTTC.

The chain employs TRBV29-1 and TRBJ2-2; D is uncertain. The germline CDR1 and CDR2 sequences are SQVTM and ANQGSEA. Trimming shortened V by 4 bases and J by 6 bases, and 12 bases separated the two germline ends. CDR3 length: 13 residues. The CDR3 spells CSVAEALAGELFF. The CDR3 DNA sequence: TGCAGCGTTGCTGAAGCTTTGGCCGGGGAGCTGTTTTTT.

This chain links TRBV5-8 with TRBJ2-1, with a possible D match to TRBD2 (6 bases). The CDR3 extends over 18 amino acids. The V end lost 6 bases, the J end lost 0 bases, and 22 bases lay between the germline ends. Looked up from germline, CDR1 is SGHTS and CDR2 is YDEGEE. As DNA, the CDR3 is TGTGCCAGCATCACATGGGGCGGGAAAATAAGCTCCTACAATGAGCAGTTCTTC. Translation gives CASITWGGKISSYNEQFF.

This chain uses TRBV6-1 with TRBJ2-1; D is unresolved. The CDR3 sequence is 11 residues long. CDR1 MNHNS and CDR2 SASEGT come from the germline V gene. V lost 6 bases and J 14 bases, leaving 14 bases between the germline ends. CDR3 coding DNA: TGTGCCAGCAGCCTAGAAAGGGTGGAGTTCTTC. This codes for CASSLERVEFF.

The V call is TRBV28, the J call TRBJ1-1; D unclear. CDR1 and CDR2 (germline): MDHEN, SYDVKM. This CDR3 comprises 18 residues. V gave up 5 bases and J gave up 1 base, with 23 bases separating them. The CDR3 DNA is TGTGCCAGCAGTCGCAAAACCCTAACTGGGCGGGCGAACACTGAAGCTTTCTTT. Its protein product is CASSRKTLTGRANTEAFF.

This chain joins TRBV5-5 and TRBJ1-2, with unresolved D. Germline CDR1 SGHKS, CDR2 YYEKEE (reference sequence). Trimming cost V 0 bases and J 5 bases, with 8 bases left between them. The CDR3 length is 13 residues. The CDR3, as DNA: TGTGCCAGCAGCTTGGACACGGAGTATGGCTACACCTTC. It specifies CASSLDTEYGYTF.

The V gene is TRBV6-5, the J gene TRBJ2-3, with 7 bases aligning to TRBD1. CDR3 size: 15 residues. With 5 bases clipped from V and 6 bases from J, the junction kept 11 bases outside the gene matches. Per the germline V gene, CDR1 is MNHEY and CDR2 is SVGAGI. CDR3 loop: CASSPGTARTDTQYF. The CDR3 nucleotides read TGTGCCAGCAGTCCGGGGACAGCCCGAACGGATACGCAGTATTTT.

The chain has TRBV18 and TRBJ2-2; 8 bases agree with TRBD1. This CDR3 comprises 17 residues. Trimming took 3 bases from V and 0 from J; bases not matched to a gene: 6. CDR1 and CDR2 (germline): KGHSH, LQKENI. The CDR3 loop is CASSPYRDRTNTGELFF. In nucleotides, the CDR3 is TGTGCCAGCTCACCTTACCGGGACAGGACGAACACCGGGGAGCTGTTTTTT.

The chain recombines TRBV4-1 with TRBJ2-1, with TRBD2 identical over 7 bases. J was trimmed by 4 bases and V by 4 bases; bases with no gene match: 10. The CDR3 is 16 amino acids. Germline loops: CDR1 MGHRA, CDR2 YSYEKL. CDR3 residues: CASSPTGTISYNEQFF. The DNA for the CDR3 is TGCGCCAGCAGCCCGACCGGGACTATTTCATACAATGAGCAGTTCTTC.

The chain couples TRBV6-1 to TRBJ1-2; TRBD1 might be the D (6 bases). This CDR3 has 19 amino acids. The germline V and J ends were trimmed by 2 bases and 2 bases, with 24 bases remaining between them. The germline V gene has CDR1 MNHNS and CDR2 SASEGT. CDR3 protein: CASSEIMGQGREGNYGYTF. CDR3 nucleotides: TGTGCCAGCAGTGAAATTATGGGCCAGGGGCGAGAAGGGAACTATGGCTACACCTTC.

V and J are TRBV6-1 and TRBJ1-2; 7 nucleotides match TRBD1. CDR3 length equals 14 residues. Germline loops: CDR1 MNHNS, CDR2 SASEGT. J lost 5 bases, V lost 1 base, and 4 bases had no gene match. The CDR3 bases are TGTGCCAGCAGTGAAGGTCCGACAGGGTATGGCTACACCTTC. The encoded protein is CASSEGPTGYGYTF.

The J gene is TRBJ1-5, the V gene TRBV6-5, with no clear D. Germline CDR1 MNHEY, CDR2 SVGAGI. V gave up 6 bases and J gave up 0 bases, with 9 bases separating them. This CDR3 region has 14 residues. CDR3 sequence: CASRPDGSNQPQHF. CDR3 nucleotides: TGTGCCAGCAGGCCGGACGGTAGCAATCAGCCCCAGCATTTT.

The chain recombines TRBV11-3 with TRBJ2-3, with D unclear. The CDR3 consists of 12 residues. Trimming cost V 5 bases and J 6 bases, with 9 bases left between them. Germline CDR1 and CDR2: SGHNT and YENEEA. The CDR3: CASSQSEDTQYF. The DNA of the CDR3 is TGTGCCAGCAGCCAGTCCGAGGATACGCAGTATTTT.

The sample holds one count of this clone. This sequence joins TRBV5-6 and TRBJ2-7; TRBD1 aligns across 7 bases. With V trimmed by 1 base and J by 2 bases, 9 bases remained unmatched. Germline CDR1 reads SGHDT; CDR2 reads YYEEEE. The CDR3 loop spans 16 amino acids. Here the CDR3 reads CASSLTTGAYTYEQYF. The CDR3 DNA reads TGTGCCAGCAGCTTGACTACAGGGGCTTATACCTACGAGCAGTACTTC.

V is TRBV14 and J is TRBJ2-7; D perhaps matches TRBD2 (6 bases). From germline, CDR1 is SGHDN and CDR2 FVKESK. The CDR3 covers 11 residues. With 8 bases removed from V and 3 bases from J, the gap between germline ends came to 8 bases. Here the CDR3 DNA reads TGTGCCAGCGCCGGGGGCTACGAGCAGTACTTC. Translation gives CASAGGYEQYF.

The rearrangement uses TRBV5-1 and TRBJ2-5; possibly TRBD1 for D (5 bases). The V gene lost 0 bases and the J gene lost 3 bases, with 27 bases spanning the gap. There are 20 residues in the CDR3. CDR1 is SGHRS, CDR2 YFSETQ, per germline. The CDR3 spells CASSLAKSRVTTDIKETQYF. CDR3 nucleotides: TGCGCCAGCAGCTTGGCCAAATCCCGGGTGACGACAGATATTAAAGAGACCCAGTACTTC.

The CDR3 nucleotides are TGTGCCAGCAGCGGGGGATTTGGGGCAAATGGCTACACCTTC. It codes for CASSGGFGANGYTF. The J gene is TRBJ1-2, the V gene TRBV9, with D possibly matching TRBD1 (5 bases). In germline, CDR1 is SGDLS, CDR2 YYNGEE. The CDR3 loop spans 14 amino acids. V was cut by 3 bases and J by 6 bases, with 15 bases left in between.

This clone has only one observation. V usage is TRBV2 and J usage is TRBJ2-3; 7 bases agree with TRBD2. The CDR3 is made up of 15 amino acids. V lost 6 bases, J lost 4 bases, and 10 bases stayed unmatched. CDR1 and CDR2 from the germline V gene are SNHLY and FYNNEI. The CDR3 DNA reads TGTGCCAGCAGCCCCACCATAGCGGGCGCAGATACGCAGTATTTT. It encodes CASSPTIAGADTQYF.

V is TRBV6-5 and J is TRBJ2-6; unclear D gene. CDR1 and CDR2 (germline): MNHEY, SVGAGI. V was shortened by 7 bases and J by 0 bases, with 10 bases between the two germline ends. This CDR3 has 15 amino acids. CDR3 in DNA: TGTGCCAGCACCTTACAGAGCTCTGGGGCCAACGTCCTGACTTTC. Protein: CASTLQSSGANVLTF.

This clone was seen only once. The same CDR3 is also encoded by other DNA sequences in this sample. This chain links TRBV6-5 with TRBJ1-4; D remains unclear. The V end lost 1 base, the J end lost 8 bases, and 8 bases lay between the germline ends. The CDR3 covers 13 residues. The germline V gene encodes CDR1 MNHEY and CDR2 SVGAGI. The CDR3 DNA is TGTGCCAGCAGTTACTTAGGAGGGGAAAAACTGTTTTTT. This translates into CASSYLGGEKLFF.

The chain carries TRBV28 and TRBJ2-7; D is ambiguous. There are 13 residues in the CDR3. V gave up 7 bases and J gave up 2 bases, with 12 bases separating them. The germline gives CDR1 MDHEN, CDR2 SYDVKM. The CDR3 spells CASKGFRAYEQYF. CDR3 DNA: TGTGCCAGCAAGGGATTTCGGGCCTACGAGCAGTACTTC.

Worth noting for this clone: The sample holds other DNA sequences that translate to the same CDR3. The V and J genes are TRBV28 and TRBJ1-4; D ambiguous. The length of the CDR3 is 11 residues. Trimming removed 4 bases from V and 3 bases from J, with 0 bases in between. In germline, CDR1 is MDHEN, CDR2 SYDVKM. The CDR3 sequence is CASSSNEKLFF. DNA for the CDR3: TGTGCCAGCAGTTCTAATGAAAAACTGTTTTTT.

CDR3 residues: CASSRPGQGGYEQYF. Written as DNA, the CDR3 is TGTGCCAGCAGCCGGCCGGGACAGGGAGGGTACGAGCAGTACTTC. The genes are TRBV6-6 and TRBJ2-7, with TRBD1 matching 9 bases. J gave up 4 bases and V 6 bases, and 10 bases lay outside the gene matches. This CDR3 spans 15 amino acids. The germline V gene encodes CDR1 MNHNY and CDR2 SVGAGI (reference sequence).